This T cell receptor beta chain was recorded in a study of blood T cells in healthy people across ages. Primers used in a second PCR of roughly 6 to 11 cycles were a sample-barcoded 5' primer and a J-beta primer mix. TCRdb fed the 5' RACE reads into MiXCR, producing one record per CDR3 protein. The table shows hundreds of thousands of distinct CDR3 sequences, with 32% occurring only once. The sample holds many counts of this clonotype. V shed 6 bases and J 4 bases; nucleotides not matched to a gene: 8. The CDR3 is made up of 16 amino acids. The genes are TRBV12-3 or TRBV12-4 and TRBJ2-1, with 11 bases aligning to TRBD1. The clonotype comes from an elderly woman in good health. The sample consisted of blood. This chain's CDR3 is CASRGDRGGEYNEQFF. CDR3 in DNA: TGTGCCAGCAGGGGGGACAGGGGGGGGGAATACAATGAGCAGTTCTTC.